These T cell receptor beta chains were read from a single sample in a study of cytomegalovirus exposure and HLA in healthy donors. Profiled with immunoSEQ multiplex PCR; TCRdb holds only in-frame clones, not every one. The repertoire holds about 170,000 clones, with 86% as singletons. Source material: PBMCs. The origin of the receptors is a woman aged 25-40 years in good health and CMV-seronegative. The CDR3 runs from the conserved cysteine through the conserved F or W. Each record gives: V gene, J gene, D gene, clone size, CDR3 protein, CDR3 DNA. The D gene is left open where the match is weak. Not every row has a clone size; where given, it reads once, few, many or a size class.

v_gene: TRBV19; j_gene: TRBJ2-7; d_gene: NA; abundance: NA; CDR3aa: CASNNPGQDYEQYF; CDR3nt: TGTGCCAGTAATAACCCCGGACAAGACTACGAGCAGTACTTC
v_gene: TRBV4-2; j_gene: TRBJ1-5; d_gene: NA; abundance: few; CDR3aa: CASSQAGGHQPQHF; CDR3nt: TGTGCCAGCAGCCAAGCGGGGGGTCATCAGCCCCAGCATTTT
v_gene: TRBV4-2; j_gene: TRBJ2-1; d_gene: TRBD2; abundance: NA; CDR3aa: CASSQAKTSGADNEQFF; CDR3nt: TGTGCCAGCAGCCAGGCCAAGACTAGCGGGGCCGACAATGAGCAGTTCTTC
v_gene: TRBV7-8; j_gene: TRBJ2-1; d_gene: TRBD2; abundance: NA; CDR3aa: CASSWGLAIPEQFF; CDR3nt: TGTGCCAGCAGCTGGGGACTAGCCATTCCTGAGCAGTTCTTC
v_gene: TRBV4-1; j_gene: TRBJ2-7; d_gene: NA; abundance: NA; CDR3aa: CASSQQGYEQYF; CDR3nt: TGCGCCAGCAGCCAGCAGGGATACGAGCAGTACTTC
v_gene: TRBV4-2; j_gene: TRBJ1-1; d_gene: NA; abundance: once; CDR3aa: CASSHLTGTDNTEAFF; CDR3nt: TGTGCCAGCAGCCACTTGACCGGGACGGACAACACTGAAGCTTTCTTT
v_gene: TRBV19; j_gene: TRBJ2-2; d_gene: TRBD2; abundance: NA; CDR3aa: CASTWTSGGANTGELFF; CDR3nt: TGTGCCAGTACCTGGACTAGCGGGGGAGCGAACACCGGGGAGCTGTTTTTT
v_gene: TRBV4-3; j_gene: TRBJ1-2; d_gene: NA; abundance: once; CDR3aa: CASSQDAGEMWGYTF; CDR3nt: TGCGCCAGCAGCCAAGATGCAGGGGAAATGTGGGGCTACACCTTC
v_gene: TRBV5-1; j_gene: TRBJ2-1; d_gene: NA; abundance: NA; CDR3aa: CASTELGGAYNEQFF; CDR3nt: TGCGCCAGCACTGAGCTCGGGGGAGCTTACAATGAGCAGTTCTTC
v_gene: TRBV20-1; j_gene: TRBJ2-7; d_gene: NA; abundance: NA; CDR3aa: CSAGSAPEQYF; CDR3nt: TGCAGTGCTGGCAGTGCTCCCGAGCAGTACTTC
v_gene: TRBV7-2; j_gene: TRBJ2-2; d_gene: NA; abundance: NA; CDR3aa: CASSLGLYTGELFF; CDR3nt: TGTGCCAGCAGCTTAGGGCTGTACACCGGGGAGCTGTTTTTT
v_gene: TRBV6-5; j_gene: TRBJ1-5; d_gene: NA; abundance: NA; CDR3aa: CASSYGSGYQPQHF; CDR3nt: TGTGCCAGCAGTTATGGTTCAGGGTATCAGCCCCAGCATTTT
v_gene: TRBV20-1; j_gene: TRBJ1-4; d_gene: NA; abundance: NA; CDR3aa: CSAKLGEKLFF; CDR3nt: TGCAGTGCAAAACTTGGTGAAAAACTGTTTTTT
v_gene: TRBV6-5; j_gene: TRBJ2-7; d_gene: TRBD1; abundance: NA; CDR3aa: CASSRDRGYEQYF; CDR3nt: TGTGCCAGCAGCAGGGACAGGGGCTACGAGCAGTACTTC
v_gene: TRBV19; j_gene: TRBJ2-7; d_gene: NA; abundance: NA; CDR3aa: CASHPGIGPTYEQYF; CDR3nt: TGTGCCAGTCACCCGGGGATCGGGCCAACCTACGAGCAGTACTTC
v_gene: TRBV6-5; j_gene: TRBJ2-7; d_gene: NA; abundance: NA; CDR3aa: CATMGSYEQYF; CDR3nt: TGTGCCACCATGGGCAGCTACGAGCAGTACTTC
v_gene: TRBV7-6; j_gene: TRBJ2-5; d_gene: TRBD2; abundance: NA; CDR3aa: CASSLVSSGQETQYF; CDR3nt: TGTGCCAGCAGCTTAGTTTCTAGCGGTCAAGAGACCCAGTACTTC
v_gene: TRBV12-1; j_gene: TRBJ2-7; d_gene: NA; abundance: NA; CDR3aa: CASSFGLAGYEQYF; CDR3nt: TGTGCCAGCAGCTTTGGACTAGCGGGGTACGAGCAGTACTTC
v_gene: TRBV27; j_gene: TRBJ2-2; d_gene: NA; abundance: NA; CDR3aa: CASSSPENTGELFF; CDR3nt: TGTGCCAGCAGTTCGCCAGAGAACACCGGGGAGCTGTTTTTT
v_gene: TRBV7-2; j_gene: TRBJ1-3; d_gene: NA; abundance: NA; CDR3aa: CASSLGGSLNTIYF; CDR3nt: TGTGCCAGCAGCTTAGGGGGAAGTTTAAACACCATATATTTT
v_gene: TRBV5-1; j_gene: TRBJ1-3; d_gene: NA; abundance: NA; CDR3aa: CASSFGGGNSGNTIYF; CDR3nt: TGCGCCAGCAGCTTTGGTGGAGGGAACTCTGGAAACACCATATATTTT
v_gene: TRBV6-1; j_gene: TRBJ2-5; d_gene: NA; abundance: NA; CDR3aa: CASSEERTQYF; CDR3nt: TGTGCCAGCAGTGAAGAGCGGACCCAGTACTTC
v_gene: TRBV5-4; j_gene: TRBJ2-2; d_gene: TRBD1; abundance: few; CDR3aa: CASSLQGAPNGELFF; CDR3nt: TGTGCCAGCAGCCTCCAGGGGGCGCCGAACGGGGAGCTGTTTTTT
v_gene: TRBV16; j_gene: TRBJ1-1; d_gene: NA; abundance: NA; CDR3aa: CASSLGSGRTEAFF; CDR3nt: TGTGCCAGCAGCCTGGGCTCGGGCCGGACTGAAGCTTTCTTT
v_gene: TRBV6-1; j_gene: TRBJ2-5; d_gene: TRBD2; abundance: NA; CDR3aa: CASSPGLVARETQYF; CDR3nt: TGTGCCAGCAGTCCGGGACTAGTTGCTCGCGAGACCCAGTACTTC
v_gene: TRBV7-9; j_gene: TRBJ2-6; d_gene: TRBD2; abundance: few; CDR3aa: CASSLRLAGVVGANVLTF; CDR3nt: TGTGCCAGCAGCCTTCGACTAGCGGGAGTAGTTGGGGCCAACGTCCTGACTTTC
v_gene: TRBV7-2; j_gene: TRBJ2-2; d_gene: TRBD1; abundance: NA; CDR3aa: CASSLAGQFTGELFF; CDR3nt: TGTGCCAGCAGCTTAGCGGGACAGTTCACCGGGGAGCTGTTTTTT
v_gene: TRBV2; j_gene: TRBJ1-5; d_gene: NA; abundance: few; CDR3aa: CASQGSINQPQHF; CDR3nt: TGTGCCAGCCAGGGCAGTATCAATCAGCCCCAGCATTTT
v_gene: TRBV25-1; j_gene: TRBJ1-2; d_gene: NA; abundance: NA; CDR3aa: CASSEGGRFGYTF; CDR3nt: TGTGCCAGCAGTGAAGGGGGTCGATTTGGCTACACCTTC
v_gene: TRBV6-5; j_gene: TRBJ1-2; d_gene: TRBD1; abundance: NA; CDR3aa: CASSTTGRGGYTF; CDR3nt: TGTGCCAGCAGTACGACAGGGCGGGGTGGCTACACCTTC
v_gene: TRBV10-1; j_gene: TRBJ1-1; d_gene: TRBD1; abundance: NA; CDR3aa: CASSDPFGVGTGGTEAFF; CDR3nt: TGCGCCAGCAGTGACCCCTTTGGGGTCGGGACAGGGGGCACTGAAGCTTTCTTT
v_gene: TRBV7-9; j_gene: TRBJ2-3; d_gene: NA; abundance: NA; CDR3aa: CASSFRHRYTDTQYF; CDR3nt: TGTGCCAGCAGCTTTCGACATAGATACACAGATACGCAGTATTTT
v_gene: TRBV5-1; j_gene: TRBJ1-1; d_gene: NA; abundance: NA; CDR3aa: CASSHNKNTEAFF; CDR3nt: TGCGCCAGCAGCCACAACAAAAACACTGAAGCTTTCTTT
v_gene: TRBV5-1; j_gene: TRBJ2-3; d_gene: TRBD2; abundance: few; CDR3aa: CASSFRGGAADTQYF; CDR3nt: TGCGCCAGCAGCTTCCGCGGGGGGGCGGCAGATACGCAGTATTTT
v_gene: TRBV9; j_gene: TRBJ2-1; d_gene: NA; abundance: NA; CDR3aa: CASSVGGTYNEQFF; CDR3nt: TGTGCCAGCAGCGTTGGTGGGACCTACAATGAGCAGTTCTTC